What follows is one T cell receptor (beta chain) and its context. Its target is not known. The length of the CDR3 is 17 residues. Germline V gives CDR1 MNHEY, CDR2 SMNVEV (reference sequence). J gave up 7 bases and V 5 bases, and 10 bases lay outside the gene matches. The source of the sample is a study of Ad26.COV2.S vaccination and SARS-CoV-2 variants. Looking at the study overall: Vaccine-arm donor from the placebo-controlled COV1001 Ad26.COV2.S trial. Dosing was one shot or two shots 56 days apart.

Broader study findings: Vaccine recipients surpassed placebo recipients in spike-specific TCR breadth.

As for treatment: some 20 received Ad26.COV2.S at low or high dose, single or two shots; about 5 received placebo; per-sample allocation not given. Samples analyzed were those drawn on day 63 after the first vaccine or placebo injection. The vaccine delivered Wuhan-strain SARS-CoV-2 spike through an Ad26 vector. Here immunoSEQ multiplex PCR was the method, and the copy in TCRdb shows in-frame clones only, minus some. The top ten hold roughly 1.5% of the sample, which has hundreds of thousands of clones, around 92% seen once. The chain has TRBV27 and TRBJ2-1; 14 bases are shared with TRBD2. The sample in question was peripheral blood, obtained in a trial of Ad26.COV2.S vaccine versus placebo. The receptor was isolated from a person between 18 and 59 years old who received the Ad26.COV2.S COVID-19 vaccine or a placebo. Written as DNA, the CDR3 is TGTGCCAGCAGTGCTCTCCGACTAGCGGGAGGGCGGAATGAGCAGTTCTTC. Amino acid sequence: CASSALRLAGGRNEQFF.